This TCR beta chain was captured in a study of T cells in tumors and immune-related adverse events. Per germline, CDR1 SEHNR and CDR2 FQNEAQ (reference sequence). The CDR3 extends over 15 amino acids. Trimming removed 3 bases from V and 8 bases from J, with 14 bases in between. Libraries were prepared by immunoSEQ multiplex PCR; TCRdb keeps only in-frame clonotypes and omits some of them. The sample shows around 10,000 clones, just under 95% of them seen only once. The V call is TRBV7-9, the J call TRBJ1-6; D ambiguous. Specimen: lymph node tissue, collected from a patient treated with anti-PD-1 therapy. The source of this sequence is a female donor with metastatic renal cell carcinoma. The CDR3 DNA sequence: TGTGCCAGCAGCTTTAGGACGGTAATTGATTCACCCCTCCACTTT. Translation gives CASSFRTVIDSPLHF.